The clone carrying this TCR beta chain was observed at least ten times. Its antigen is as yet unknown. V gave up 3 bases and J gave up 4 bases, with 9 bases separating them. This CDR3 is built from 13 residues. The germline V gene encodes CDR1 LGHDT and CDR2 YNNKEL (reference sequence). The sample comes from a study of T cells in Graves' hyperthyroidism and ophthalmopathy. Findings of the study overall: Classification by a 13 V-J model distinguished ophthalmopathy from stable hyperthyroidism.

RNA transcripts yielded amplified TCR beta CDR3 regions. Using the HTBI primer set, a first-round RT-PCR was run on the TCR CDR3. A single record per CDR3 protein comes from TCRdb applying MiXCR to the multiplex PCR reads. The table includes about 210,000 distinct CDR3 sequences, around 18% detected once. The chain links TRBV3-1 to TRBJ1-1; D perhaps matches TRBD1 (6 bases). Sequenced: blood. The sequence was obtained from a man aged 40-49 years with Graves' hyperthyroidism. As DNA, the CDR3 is TGTGCCAGCAGCCAGGGGGCCGCCACTGAAGCTTTCTTT. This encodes CASSQGAATEAFF.